Following are 14 T cell receptor beta chains from one sample sequenced in a study of blood T cell repertoires in COVID-19 (TCRdb year 2020). Libraries came from the immunoSEQ multiplex PCR assay. TCRdb took over this immuneACCESS table, retaining in-frame rearrangements with V and J assigned. Such tables are incomplete; in checked studies, under half of the missing clones stem from an unresolved V gene, and the remainder is unexplained. In all, the sample holds around 230,000 clones, and approximately 84% of those were seen once. The ten largest clones take up 15% of the sample. The source material was PBMCs or T cells enriched from blood (not recorded which). The source is a man aged 40-49 years who had recovered from COVID-19.

V is TRBV9 and J is TRBJ2-5; 14 nucleotides line up with TRBD2. The CDR3 runs to 15 residues. Germline assignment: CDR1 SGDLS and CDR2 YYNGEE. The ends lost 6 bases at V and 6 bases at J; junction bases unmatched: 7. Written as DNA, the CDR3 is TGTGCCAGCACGCGGGGACTAGCGGGAGAACAGACCCAGTACTTC. Translating gives CASTRGLAGEQTQYF.

About this clone itself: This CDR3 is also generated by other DNA sequences in the sample. V gene TRBV7-8 combines with J gene TRBJ1-6, with no clear D. The germline V and J ends were trimmed by 1 base and 10 bases, with 8 bases remaining between them. Germline loops: CDR1 SGHVS, CDR2 FQNEAQ. This CDR3 is built from 13 residues. DNA of the CDR3: TGTGCCAGCAGCTTAGGGGCGGGGTCACCCCTCCACTTT. Translated: CASSLGAGSPLHF.

This clone was seen a few times. The CDR3 loop is CASFRGGDTGELFF. The CDR3 bases are TGTGCCAGCTTTCGCGGCGGCGACACCGGGGAGCTGTTTTTT. The V gene is TRBV2, the J gene TRBJ2-2; D is uncertain. Germline CDR1 SNHLY, CDR2 FYNNEI. V gave up 8 bases and J gave up 3 bases, with 13 bases separating them. The CDR3 has 14 residues.

V is TRBV27 and J is TRBJ2-7; weak D call: TRBD2 (5 bases). There are 14 residues in the CDR3. CDR1 is MNHEY and CDR2 is SMNVEV in the germline V gene (reference sequence). V was pared by 5 bases and J by 3 bases, with 14 bases between. The CDR3 region is CASSRNSVHYEQYF. CDR3 bases: TGTGCCAGCAGTCGGAATAGCGTACACTACGAGCAGTACTTC.

This clone turned up a few times. The chain couples TRBV19 to TRBJ1-2; D might be TRBD1 (6 bases). With 7 bases removed from V and 7 bases from J, the gap between germline ends came to 22 bases. Germline V CDR1 and CDR2: LNHDA, SQIVND (reference sequence). The CDR3 sequence is 15 residues long. CDR3 DNA sequence: TGTGCCAGTACCCCCCGTGGGGGCCTTTTGAGTGGCTACACCTTC. Its protein product is CASTPRGGLLSGYTF.

The V and J genes are TRBV5-1 and TRBJ2-2; 8 bases agree with TRBD2. The CDR3 has 16 amino acids. J was trimmed by 6 bases and V by 0 bases; bases with no gene match: 7. Looked up from germline, CDR1 is SGHRS and CDR2 is YFSETQ. CDR3 loop: CASSLGPGTSAGELFF. In DNA form, the CDR3 reads TGCGCCAGCAGCTTGGGGCCCGGGACTAGTGCCGGGGAGCTGTTTTTT.

This chain uses TRBV18 with TRBJ2-7; 12 positions agree with TRBD2. The CDR3 sequence is 16 residues long. Germline V gives CDR1 KGHSH, CDR2 LQKENI. J lost 2 bases, V lost 2 bases, and 4 bases had no gene match. The CDR3 coding sequence is TGTGCCAGCTCACCAATGGCTAGCGGGGGGGCCTACGAGCAGTACTTC. The encoded protein is CASSPMASGGAYEQYF.

The chain links TRBV28 to TRBJ1-2, with D hard to call. CDR3 length: 12 amino acids. Germline V gene sequence: CDR1 MDHEN, CDR2 SYDVKM. The germline V and J ends were trimmed by 2 bases and 5 bases, with 6 bases remaining between them. CDR3 bases: TGTGCCAGCAGTTTACTGCTATATGGCTACACCTTC. Protein: CASSLLLYGYTF.

With respect to this clone: This sample also contains other DNA sequences that code for the same CDR3. This sequence joins TRBV19 and TRBJ1-6; 8 bases map to TRBD1. This CDR3 comprises 13 residues. Trimming took 5 bases from V and 10 from J; bases not matched to a gene: 4. Germline lookup yields CDR1 LNHDA and CDR2 SQIVND (reference sequence). The CDR3 loop reads CASSGQGNSPLHF. DNA of the CDR3: TGTGCCAGTAGTGGACAGGGCAACTCACCCCTCCACTTT.

The chain recombines TRBV6-5 with TRBJ2-1; weak D call: TRBD1 (5 bases). The CDR3 is made up of 13 amino acids. V was clipped by 3 bases and J by 4 bases, with 7 bases between them. Germline assignment: CDR1 MNHEY and CDR2 SVGAGI. CDR3 sequence (DNA): TGTGCCAGCAGTTATGACAGTTACAATGAGCAGTTCTTC. Its translation: CASSYDSYNEQFF.

The chain uses TRBV6-6 and TRBJ1-1; D unclear. Germline V gene lookup returns CDR1 MNHNY and CDR2 SVGAGI (reference sequence). This CDR3 region has 13 residues. With 6 bases removed from V and 4 bases from J, the gap between germline ends came to 12 bases. The CDR3 DNA sequence: TGTGCCAGCAGCCTCGAGGCTTCCACTGAAGCTTTCTTT. Its translation: CASSLEASTEAFF.

The chain is built from TRBV30 and TRBJ2-3, with a tentative D call TRBD2 (6 bases). Trimming took 0 bases from V and 3 from J, leaving 10 bases between them. The CDR3 is made up of 14 amino acids. The V gene's germline CDR1 is GTSNPN and CDR2 SVGIG (reference sequence). DNA for the CDR3: TGTGCCTGGAGTGTATGGGGGGAGACAGATACGCAGTATTTT. Its protein is CAWSVWGETDTQYF.

The chain links TRBV4-2 to TRBJ2-7, with 11 positions matching TRBD1. The CDR3 has 17 amino acids. Germline V gives CDR1 LGHNA, CDR2 YNFKEQ. The V segment lost 3 bases and the J segment 6 bases; nucleotides outside the gene matches: 13. The CDR3 region is CASSHVDRGPLRAEQYF. CDR3 bases: TGTGCCAGCAGCCACGTGGACAGGGGGCCCCTTCGGGCCGAGCAGTACTTC.

In this sample, this clone turned up once. This chain uses TRBV5-1 with TRBJ1-2; TRBD1 aligns across 9 bases. The CDR3 is 16 amino acids. Per the germline V gene, CDR1 is SGHRS and CDR2 is YFSETQ. Losses at the gene ends were 3 bases for V and 8 bases for J; bases not matched to a gene: 14. CDR3 nucleotides: TGCGCCAGCAGCTCGAATCCCGGACAGGGGCCAGAGGGCTACACCTTC. It translates to CASSSNPGQGPEGYTF.